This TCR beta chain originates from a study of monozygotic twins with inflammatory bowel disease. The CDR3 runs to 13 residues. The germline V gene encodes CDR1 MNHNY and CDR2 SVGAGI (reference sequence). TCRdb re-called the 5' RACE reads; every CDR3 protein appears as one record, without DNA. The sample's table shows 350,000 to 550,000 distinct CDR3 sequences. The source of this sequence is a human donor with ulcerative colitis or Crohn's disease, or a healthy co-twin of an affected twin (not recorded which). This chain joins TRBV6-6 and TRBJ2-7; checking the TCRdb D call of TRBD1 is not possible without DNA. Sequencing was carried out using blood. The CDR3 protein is CASRTRPGGEQYF.